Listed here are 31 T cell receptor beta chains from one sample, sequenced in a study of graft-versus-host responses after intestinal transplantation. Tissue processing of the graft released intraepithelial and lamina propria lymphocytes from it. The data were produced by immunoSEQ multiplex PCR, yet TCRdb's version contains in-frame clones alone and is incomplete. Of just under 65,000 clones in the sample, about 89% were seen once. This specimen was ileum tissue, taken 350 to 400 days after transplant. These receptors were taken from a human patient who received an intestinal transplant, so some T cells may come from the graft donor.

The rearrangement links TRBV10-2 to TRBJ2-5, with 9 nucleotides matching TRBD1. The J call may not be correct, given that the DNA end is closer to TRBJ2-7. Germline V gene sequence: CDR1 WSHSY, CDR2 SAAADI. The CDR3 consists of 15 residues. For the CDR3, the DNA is TGCGCCAGCAGAGGGCTGGGACAGGGCTTTTACGAGCAGTACTTC. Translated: CASRGLGQGFYEQYF.

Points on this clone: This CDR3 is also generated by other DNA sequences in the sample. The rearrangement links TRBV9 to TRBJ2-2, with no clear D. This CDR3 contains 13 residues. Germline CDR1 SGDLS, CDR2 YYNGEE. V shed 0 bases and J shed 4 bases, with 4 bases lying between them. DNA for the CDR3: TGTGCCAGCAGCGTAGGGGGCACCGGGGAGCTGTTTTTT. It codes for CASSVGGTGELFF.

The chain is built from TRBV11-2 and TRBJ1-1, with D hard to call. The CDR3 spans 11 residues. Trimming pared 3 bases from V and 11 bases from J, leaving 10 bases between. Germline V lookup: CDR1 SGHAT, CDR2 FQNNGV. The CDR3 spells CASSLKGWAFF. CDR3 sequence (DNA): TGTGCCAGCAGCTTGAAGGGTTGGGCTTTCTTT.

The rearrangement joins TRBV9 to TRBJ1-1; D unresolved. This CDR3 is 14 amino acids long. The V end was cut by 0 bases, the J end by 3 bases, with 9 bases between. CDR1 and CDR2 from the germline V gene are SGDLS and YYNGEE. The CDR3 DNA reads TGTGCCAGCAGCGTAGGCGGTGGGGACACTGAAGCTTTCTTT. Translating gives CASSVGGGDTEAFF.

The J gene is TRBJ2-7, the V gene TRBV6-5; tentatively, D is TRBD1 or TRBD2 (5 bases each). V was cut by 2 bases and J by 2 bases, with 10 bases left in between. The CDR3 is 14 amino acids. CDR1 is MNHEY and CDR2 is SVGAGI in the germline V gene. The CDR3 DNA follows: TGTGCCAGCAGTTACGCAGGGAGCACCTACGAGCAGTACTTC. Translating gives CASSYAGSTYEQYF.

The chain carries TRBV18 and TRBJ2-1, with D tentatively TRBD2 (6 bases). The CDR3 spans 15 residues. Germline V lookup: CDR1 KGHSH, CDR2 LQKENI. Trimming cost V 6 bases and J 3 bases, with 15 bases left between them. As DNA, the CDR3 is TGTGCCAGCTCCTTTCCCGGGACTCTCTACAATGAGCAGTTCTTC. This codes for CASSFPGTLYNEQFF.

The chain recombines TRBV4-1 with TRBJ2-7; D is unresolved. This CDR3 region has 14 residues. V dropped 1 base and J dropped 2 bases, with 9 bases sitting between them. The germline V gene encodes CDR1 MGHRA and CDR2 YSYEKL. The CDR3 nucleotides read TGCGCCAGCAGCCAAGGGGCCAGAACCTACGAGCAGTACTTC. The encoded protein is CASSQGARTYEQYF.

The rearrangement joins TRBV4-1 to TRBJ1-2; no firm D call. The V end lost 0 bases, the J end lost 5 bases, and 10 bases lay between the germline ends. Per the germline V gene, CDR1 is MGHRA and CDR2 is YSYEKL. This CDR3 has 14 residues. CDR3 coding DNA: TGCGCCAGCAGCCAAGACTCCCTTAGGTATGGCTACACCTTC. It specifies CASSQDSLRYGYTF.

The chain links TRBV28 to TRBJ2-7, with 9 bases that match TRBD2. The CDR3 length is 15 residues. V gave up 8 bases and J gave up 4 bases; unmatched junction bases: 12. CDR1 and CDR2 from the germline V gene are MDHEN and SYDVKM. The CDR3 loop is CASSLPGSGSYEQYF. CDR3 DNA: TGTGCCAGCTCCCTCCCCGGTAGCGGGAGTTACGAGCAGTACTTC.

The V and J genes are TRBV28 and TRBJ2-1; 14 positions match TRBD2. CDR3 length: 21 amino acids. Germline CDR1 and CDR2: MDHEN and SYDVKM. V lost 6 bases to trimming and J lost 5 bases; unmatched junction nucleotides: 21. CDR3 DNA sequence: TGTGCCAGCAGATTACCTCGACTAGCGGGGGGGCCTTGGCCTTATGACAATGAGCAGTTCTTC. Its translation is CASRLPRLAGGPWPYDNEQFF.

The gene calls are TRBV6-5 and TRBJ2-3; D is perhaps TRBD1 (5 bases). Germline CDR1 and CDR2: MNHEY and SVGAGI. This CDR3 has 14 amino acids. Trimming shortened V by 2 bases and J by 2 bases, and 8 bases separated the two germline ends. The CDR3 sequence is CASSYQGHTDTQYF. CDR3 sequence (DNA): TGTGCCAGCAGTTACCAGGGTCACACAGATACGCAGTATTTT.

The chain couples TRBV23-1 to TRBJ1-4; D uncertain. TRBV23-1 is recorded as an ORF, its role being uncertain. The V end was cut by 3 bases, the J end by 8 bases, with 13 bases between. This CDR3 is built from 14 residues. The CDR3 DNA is TGCGCCAGCAGTCAGAAGGGATTTGGGGAAAAACTGTTTTTT. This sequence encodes CASSQKGFGEKLFF.

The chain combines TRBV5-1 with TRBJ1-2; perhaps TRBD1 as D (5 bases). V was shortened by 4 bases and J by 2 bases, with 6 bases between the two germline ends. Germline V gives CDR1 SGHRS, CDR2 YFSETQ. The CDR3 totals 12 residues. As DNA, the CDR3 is TGCGCCAGCAGCCGGGACAACTATGGCTACACCTTC. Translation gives CASSRDNYGYTF.

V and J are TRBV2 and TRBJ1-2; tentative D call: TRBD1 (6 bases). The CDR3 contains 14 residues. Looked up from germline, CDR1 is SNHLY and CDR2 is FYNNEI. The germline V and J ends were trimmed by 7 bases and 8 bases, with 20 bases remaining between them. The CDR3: CASTRTEGRWGYTF. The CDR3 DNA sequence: TGTGCCAGCACACGGACAGAGGGTCGATGGGGCTACACCTTC.

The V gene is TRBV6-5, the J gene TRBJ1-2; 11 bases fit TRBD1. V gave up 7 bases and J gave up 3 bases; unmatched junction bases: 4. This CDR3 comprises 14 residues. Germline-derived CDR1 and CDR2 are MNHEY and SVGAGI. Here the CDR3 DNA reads TGTGCCAGCATGGGACAGGGGGATCACTATGGCTACACCTTC. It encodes CASMGQGDHYGYTF.

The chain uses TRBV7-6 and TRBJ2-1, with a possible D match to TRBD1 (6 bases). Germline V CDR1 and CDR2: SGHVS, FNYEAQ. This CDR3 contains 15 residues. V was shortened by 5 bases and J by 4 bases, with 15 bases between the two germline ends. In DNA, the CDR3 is TGTGCCAGCAGCCGCGGACAGCAAATATACAATGAGCAGTTCTTC. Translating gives CASSRGQQIYNEQFF.

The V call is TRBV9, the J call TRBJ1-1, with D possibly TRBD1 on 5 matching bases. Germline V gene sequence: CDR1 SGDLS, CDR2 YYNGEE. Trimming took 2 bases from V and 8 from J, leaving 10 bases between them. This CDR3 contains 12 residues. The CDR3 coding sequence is TGTGCCAGCAGCGTTTCCGGGGGGGAAGCTTTCTTT. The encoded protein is CASSVSGGEAFF.

The CDR3 reads CASSISGGAPDTQYF. The DNA of the CDR3 is TGTGCCAGCAGCATAAGCGGGGGGGCCCCAGATACGCAGTATTTT. The rearrangement joins TRBV7-3 to TRBJ2-3, with 10 bases lining up with TRBD2. Per germline, CDR1 SGHTA and CDR2 FQGTGA. The junction had 6 bases not matched to a gene; V was cut back by 5 bases and J by 4 bases. The CDR3 extends over 15 amino acids.

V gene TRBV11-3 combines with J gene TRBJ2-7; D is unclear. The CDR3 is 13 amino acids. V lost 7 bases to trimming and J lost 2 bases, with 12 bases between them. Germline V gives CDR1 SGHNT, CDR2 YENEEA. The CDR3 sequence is CASTFGPAYEQYF. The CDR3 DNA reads TGTGCCAGCACCTTCGGGCCTGCCTACGAGCAGTACTTC.

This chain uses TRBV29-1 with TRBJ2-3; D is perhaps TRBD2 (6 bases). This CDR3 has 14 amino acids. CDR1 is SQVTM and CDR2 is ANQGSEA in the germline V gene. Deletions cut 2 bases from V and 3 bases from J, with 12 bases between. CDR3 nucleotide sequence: TGCAGCGTTGAACCGGGGGTTAGAACAGATACGCAGTATTTT. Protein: CSVEPGVRTDTQYF.

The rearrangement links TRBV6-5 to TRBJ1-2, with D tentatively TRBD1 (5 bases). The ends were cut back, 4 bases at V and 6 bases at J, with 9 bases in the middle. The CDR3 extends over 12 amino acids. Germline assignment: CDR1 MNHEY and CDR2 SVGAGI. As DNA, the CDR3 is TGTGCCAGCAGTTCGCTCAGGGATGGCTACACCTTC. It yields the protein CASSSLRDGYTF.

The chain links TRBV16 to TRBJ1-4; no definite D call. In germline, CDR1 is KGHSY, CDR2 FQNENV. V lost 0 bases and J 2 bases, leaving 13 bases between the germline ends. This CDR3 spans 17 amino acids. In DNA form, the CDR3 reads TGTGCCAGCAGCCAATCGAAGTGGGCTTACACTAATGAAAAACTGTTTTTT. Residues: CASSQSKWAYTNEKLFF. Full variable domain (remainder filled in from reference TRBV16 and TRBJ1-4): GEEVAQTPKHLVRGEGQKAKLYCAPIKGHSYVFWYQQVLKNEFKFLISFQNENVFDETGMPKERFSAKCLPNSPCSLEIQATKLEDSAVYFCASSQSKWAYTNEKLFFGSGTQLSVL.

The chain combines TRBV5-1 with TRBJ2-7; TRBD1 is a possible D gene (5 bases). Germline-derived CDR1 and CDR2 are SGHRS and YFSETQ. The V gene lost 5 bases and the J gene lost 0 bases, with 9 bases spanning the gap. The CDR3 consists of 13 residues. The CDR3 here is CASRVGLSYEQYF. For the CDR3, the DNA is TGCGCCAGCAGGGTGGGGCTCTCCTACGAGCAGTACTTC.

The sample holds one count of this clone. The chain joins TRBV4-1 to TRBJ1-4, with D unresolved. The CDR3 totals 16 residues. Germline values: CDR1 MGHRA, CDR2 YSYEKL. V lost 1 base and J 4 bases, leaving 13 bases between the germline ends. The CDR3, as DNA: TGCGCCAGCAGCCAAGGGCCCTGGGCCATTAATGAAAAACTGTTTTTT. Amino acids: CASSQGPWAINEKLFF.

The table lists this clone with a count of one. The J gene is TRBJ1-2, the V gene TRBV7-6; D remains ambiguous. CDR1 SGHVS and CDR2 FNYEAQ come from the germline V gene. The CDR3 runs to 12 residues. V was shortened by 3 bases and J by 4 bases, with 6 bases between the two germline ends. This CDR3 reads CASSFEGYGYTF. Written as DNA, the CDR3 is TGTGCCAGCAGCTTCGAAGGCTATGGCTACACCTTC.

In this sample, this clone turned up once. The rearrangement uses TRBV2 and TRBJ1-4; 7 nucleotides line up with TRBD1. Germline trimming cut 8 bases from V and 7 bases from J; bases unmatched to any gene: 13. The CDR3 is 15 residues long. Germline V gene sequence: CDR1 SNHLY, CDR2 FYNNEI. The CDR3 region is CASLPTDREGEKLFF. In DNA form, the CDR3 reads TGTGCCAGCCTACCGACAGACAGGGAGGGTGAAAAACTGTTTTTT.

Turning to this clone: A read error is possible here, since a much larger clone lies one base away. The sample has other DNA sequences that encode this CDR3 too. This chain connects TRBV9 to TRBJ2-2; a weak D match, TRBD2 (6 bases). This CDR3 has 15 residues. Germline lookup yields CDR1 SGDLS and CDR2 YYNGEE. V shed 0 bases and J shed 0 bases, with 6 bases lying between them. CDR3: CASSVAGANTGELFF. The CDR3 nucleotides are TGTGCCAGCAGCGTAGCGGGAGCGAACACCGGGGAGCTGTTTTTT.

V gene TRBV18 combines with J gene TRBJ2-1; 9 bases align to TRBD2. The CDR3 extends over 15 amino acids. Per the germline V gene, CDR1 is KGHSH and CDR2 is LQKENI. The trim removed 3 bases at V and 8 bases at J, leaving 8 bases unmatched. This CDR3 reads CASSPRRGGLYEQFF. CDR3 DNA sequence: TGTGCCAGCTCACCGCGGCGGGGGGGTTTATATGAGCAGTTCTTC.

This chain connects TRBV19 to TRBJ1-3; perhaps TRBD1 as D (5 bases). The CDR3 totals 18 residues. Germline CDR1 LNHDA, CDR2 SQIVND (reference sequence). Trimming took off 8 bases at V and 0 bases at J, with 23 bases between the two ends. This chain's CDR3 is CASRGYNVTVSSGNTIYF. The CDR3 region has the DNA TGTGCCAGTCGCGGATATAATGTGACAGTGTCCTCTGGAAACACCATATATTTT.

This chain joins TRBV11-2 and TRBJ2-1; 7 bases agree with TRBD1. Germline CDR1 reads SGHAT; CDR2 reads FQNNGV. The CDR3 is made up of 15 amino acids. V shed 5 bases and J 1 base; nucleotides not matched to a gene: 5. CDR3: CASSLDRRSYNEQFF. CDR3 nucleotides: TGTGCCAGCAGCCTGGACAGGCGGTCCTACAATGAGCAGTTCTTC.

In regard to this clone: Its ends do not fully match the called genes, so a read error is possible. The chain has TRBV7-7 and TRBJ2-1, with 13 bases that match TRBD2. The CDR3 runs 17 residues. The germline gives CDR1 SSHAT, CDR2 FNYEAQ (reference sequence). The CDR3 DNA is TGTGCTAGCAGCTTAGGTCCGGGGACTAGCGGGGACAATGAGCAGTTCTTC. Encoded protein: CASSLGPGTSGDNEQFF.